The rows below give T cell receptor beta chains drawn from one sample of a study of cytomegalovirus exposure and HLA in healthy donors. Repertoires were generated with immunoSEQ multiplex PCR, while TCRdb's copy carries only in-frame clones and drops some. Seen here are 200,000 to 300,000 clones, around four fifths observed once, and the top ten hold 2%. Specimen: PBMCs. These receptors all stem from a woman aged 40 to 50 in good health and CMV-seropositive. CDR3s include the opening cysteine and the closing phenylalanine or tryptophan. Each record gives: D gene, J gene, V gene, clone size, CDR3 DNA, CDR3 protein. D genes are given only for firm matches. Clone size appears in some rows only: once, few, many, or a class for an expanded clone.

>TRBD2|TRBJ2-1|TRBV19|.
TGTGCCAGTGGTCGGACTAGCCTAATTATCAATGAGCAGTTCTTC
CASGRTSLIINEQFF
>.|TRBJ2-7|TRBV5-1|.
TGCGCCAGCAGCTTGGGTGGGCCCTCCTACGAGCAGTACTTC
CASSLGGPSYEQYF
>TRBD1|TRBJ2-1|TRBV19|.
TGTGCCACGGCGGACAGGGCATTTGATGAGCAGTTCTTC
CATADRAFDEQFF
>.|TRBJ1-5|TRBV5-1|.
TGCGCCAGCAGCTTGGAAGGAGGGCCTTCTCAGCCCCAGCATTTT
CASSLEGGPSQPQHF
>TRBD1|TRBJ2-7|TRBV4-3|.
TGCGCCAGCAGCCAAGATCTTCAGGGGGCCTACGAGCAGTACTTC
CASSQDLQGAYEQYF
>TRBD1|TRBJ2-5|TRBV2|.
TGTGCCAGCACTACAGGGGTGGAGACCCAGTACTTC
CASTTGVETQYF
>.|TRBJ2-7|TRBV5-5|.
TGTGCCAGCAGCCGGACACCCTACGAGCAGTACTTC
CASSRTPYEQYF
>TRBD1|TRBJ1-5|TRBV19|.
TGTGCCAGTACCAAAGGGGACAGGGGGAGGGAACAGCCCCAGCATTTT
CASTKGDRGREQPQHF
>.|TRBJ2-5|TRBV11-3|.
TGTGCCAGCAGCCGCGAACACCAAGAGACCCAGTACTTC
CASSREHQETQYF
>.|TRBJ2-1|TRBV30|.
TGTGCCTGGCAGTCCACAGAGAATGAGCAGTTCTTC
CAWQSTENEQFF
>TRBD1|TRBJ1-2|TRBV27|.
TGTGCCAGCAGTTTGTCGGGACAGGGCAGCTATGGCTACACCTTC
CASSLSGQGSYGYTF
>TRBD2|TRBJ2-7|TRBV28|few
TGTGCCAGCAGTACCGGGACTAGCGGGAGTTTATACGAGCAGTACTTC
CASSTGTSGSLYEQYF
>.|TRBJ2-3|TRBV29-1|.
TGCAGCGCCGTACCCTCGGTAGATACGCAGTATTTT
CSAVPSVDTQYF
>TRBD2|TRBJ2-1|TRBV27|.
TGTGCCAGCAGGGACAGACTAGCGGTGCCCCAGGATGAGCAGTTCTTC
CASRDRLAVPQDEQFF
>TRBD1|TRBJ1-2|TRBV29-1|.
TGCAGCGTGCGGGCAGCAGGGGGCGCTGAAAGCTACACCTTC
CSVRAAGGAESYTF
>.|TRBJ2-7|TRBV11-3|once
TGTGCCAGCAGCCTTCACGGTGTCGAGCAGTACTTC
CASSLHGVEQYF
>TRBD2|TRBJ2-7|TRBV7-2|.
TGTGCCAGCAGCTTAAGGACTAGCGGCAAGGACGAGCAGTACTTC
CASSLRTSGKDEQYF
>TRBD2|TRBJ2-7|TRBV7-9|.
TGTGCCAGCAGCCAACCCGGAGCGGGAGGGCCTGGCGAGCAGTACTTC
CASSQPGAGGPGEQYF
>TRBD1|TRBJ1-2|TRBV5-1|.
TGCGCCAGCGGGGACAGGGGTGAAGGTGGCTACACCTTC
CASGDRGEGGYTF
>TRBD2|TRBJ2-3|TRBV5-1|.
TGCGCCAGCAGCTTGGAACTAGCGGGCACAGATACGCAGTATTTT
CASSLELAGTDTQYF
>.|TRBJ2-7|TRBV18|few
TGTGCCAGCTCACCATCTGGGGCCGAGCAGTACTTC
CASSPSGAEQYF
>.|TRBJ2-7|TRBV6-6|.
TGTGCCAGCAGTGACCAGGGCTACGAGCAGTACTTC
CASSDQGYEQYF
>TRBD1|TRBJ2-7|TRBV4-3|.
TGCGCCAGCAGCCAAGATTGGACAGGGAACGAGCAGTACTTC
CASSQDWTGNEQYF
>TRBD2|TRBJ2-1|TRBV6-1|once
TGTGCCAGCAGTTCCCTAGCGGCCTTCGTTAAGCAGTTCTTC
CASSSLAAFVKQFF
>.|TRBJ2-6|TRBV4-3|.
TGCGCCAGCAGCCAAGTAGCACGGGGCTCTGGGGCCAACGTCCTGACTTTC
CASSQVARGSGANVLTF
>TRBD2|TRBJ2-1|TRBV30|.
TGTGCCTCGACTAGCGGCAATGAGCAGTTCTTC
CASTSGNEQFF
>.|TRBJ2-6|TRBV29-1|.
TGCAGCGTTGAAGTTGGAGAGTCTGAGAGCTCTGGGGCCAACGGCCTGACTTTC
CSVEVGESESSGANGLTF
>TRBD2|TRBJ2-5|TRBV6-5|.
TGTGCCAGCAGTCGACTAGCGGGAGAGGTTGAGACCCAGTACTTC
CASSRLAGEVETQYF
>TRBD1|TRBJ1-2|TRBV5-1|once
TGCGCCAGCAGCTTTGTGGGACAGGGAACTAACTATGGCTACACCTTC
CASSFVGQGTNYGYTF